A single sample gave rise to the 4 T cell receptor beta chains below, sequenced in a study of T cells in Graves' hyperthyroidism and ophthalmopathy. TCR beta CDR3 region amplification was performed from RNA transcripts. The HTBI set primed first-round TCR CDR3 RT-PCR. TCRdb passed the multiplex PCR reads through MiXCR, listing each CDR3 protein once. The profile shows about 640,000 distinct CDR3 sequences, around 20% of them singletons. Sequencing used blood. The receptors were gathered from a young man with Graves' ophthalmopathy.

This clonotype appeared a few times. The chain combines TRBV28 with TRBJ2-1; TRBD1 matches at 9 bases. This CDR3 region has 16 residues. V was clipped by 5 bases and J by 7 bases; unmatched bases: 12. Germline lookup yields CDR1 MDHEN and CDR2 SYDVKM. CDR3 residues: CASSTPGQGPLNEQFF. Here the CDR3 DNA reads TGTGCCAGCAGTACGCCGGGACAGGGTCCTTTGAATGAGCAGTTCTTC. The full variable domain, completed using reference TRBV28 and TRBJ2-1, is DVKVTQSSRYLVKRTGEKVFLECVQDMDHENMFWYRQDPGLGLRLIYFSYDVKMKEKGDIPEGYSVSREKKERFSLILESASTNQTSMYLCASSTPGQGPLNEQFFGPGTRLTVL.

The genes are TRBV4-2 and TRBJ2-1; D is possibly TRBD2 (6 bases). Trimming removed 0 bases at V and 4 bases at J, with 13 bases between. Germline CDR1 is LGHNA and CDR2 is YNFKEQ. The CDR3 has 16 residues. The DNA for the CDR3 is TGTGCCAGCAGCCAAGATACGGGAGTCGTGTACAATGAGCAGTTCTTC. Translating it yields CASSQDTGVVYNEQFF.

The rearrangement joins TRBV20-1 to TRBJ2-1; possible D gene TRBD1, 7 bases. The CDR3 consists of 11 residues. V was shortened by 4 bases and J by 10 bases, with 11 bases between the two germline ends. Looked up from germline, CDR1 is DFQATT and CDR2 is SNEGSKA (reference sequence). This CDR3 reads CSANQGGEQFF. CDR3 DNA: TGCAGTGCTAATCAGGGGGGCGAGCAGTTCTTC.

In its sample, this clonotype was seen many times. The chain is built from TRBV3-1 and TRBJ1-1, with D possibly matching TRBD1 (5 bases). Trimming took off 3 bases at V and 8 bases at J, with 16 bases between the two ends. Germline assignment: CDR1 LGHDT and CDR2 YNNKEL (reference sequence). The CDR3 is 14 residues long. The CDR3 region is CASSQTRDSTEAFF. The CDR3 DNA sequence: TGTGCCAGCAGCCAGACAAGGGACTCGACGGAAGCTTTCTTT. Supplemented by reference TRBV3-1 and TRBJ1-1, the full variable domain reads DTAVSQTPKYLVTQMGNDKSIKCEQNLGHDTMYWYKQDSKKFLKIMFSYNNKELIINETVPNRFSPKSPDKAHLNLHINSLELGDSAVYFCASSQTRDSTEAFFGQGTRLTVV.